This T cell receptor (beta chain) was documented in a study of long-term antiretroviral therapy in people with HIV. V dropped 8 bases and J dropped 1 base, with 15 bases sitting between them. CDR3 length: 14 residues. Germline V CDR1 and CDR2: SNHLY, FYNNEI. Findings of the study overall: Relative to control repertoires, HIV repertoires exhibited narrower CDR3 length ranges.

Investigators performed immunoSEQ version v3.0 at survey level. TCRdb's copy holds only in-frame clones and misses some; the assay was immunoSEQ multiplex PCR. This table holds tens of thousands of clones, roughly four fifths found once. With regard to this clone: The antigen is unknown.

The V call is TRBV2, the J call TRBJ2-7; TRBD2 is a possible D gene (6 bases). The sequence was collected from a man in his forties or fifties with HIV. Here the sequenced sample was unsorted PBMCs, taken 0.4 years after starting antiretroviral therapy. As DNA, the CDR3 is TGTGCCAGCGGTCCAGCTGGGAGGTCCTACGAGCAGTACTTC. This sequence encodes CASGPAGRSYEQYF.